Following are 13 T cell receptor beta chains from one sample sequenced in a study of multiple sclerosis patients with progressive multifocal leukoencephalopathy. Time point described: before natalizumab initiation. Only in-frame clones appear in the TCRdb table, and some are missing; sequencing was by immunoSEQ multiplex PCR. The sample consists of roughly 31,000 clones, about 89% of them appearing once. Sequencing input: PBMCs. These receptor sequences come from a human donor with multiple sclerosis.

The chain is built from TRBV9 and TRBJ1-4; D is unresolved. This CDR3 has 19 amino acids. CDR1 is SGDLS and CDR2 is YYNGEE in the germline V gene. Trimming shortened V by 0 bases and J by 0 bases, and 18 bases separated the two germline ends. CDR3 coding DNA: TGTGCCAGCAGCGTAGGAGCGGGAGGGCCTGTTACAACTAATGAAAAACTGTTTTTT. Its protein is CASSVGAGGPVTTNEKLFF.

V and J are TRBV10-3 and TRBJ1-4; no definite D call. CDR3 length equals 13 residues. Germline CDR1 ENHRY, CDR2 SYGVKD. V lost 5 bases to trimming and J lost 6 bases, with 10 bases between them. CDR3: CAISQGPDEKLFF. DNA of the CDR3: TGTGCCATCAGTCAAGGACCAGATGAAAAACTGTTTTTT.

The chain carries TRBV6-5 and TRBJ1-1; D call uncertain. The ends were cut back, 10 bases at V and 7 bases at J, with 10 bases in the middle. The V gene's germline CDR1 is MNHEY and CDR2 SVGAGI. The CDR3 has 10 amino acids. CDR3 residues: CATREIEAFF. Here the CDR3 DNA reads TGTGCCACCCGGGAGATTGAAGCTTTCTTT.

The gene calls are TRBV2 and TRBJ2-7, with TRBD2 matching 13 bases. The trim removed 5 bases at V and 4 bases at J, leaving 8 bases unmatched. This CDR3 is 16 amino acids long. Germline V gene lookup returns CDR1 SNHLY and CDR2 FYNNEI. The CDR3 bases are TGTGCCAGCAGTCCAGGACTAGCGGGAGCTAAGTACGAGCAGTACTTC. Translation gives CASSPGLAGAKYEQYF. Variable domain in full (rest from reference TRBV2 and TRBJ2-7): EPEVTQTPSHQVTQMGQEVILRCVPISNHLYFYWYRQILGQKVEFLVSFYNNEISEKSEIFDDQFSVERPDGSNFTLKIRSTKLEDSAMYFCASSPGLAGAKYEQYFGPGTRLTVT.

V usage is TRBV7-2 and J usage is TRBJ2-7, with 8 bases aligning to TRBD1. Germline CDR1 and CDR2: SGHTA and FQGNSA. The junction had 10 bases not matched to a gene; V was cut back by 5 bases and J by 4 bases. This CDR3 is 15 amino acids long. The CDR3 loop is CASSLDRGGVYEQYF. The DNA of the CDR3 is TGTGCCAGCAGCCTAGACAGGGGTGGGGTATACGAGCAGTACTTC.

The sample holds a few counts of this clone. The chain couples TRBV2 to TRBJ1-5; D gene uncertain. The V end lost 6 bases, the J end lost 4 bases, and 13 bases lay between the germline ends. CDR3 length: 14 residues. CDR1 and CDR2 from the germline V gene are SNHLY and FYNNEI. CDR3 sequence reads: CASRPDPPNQPQHF. CDR3 bases: TGTGCCAGCAGGCCGGATCCCCCGAATCAGCCCCAGCATTTT. Full variable domain (remainder filled in from reference TRBV2 and TRBJ1-5): EPEVTQTPSHQVTQMGQEVILRCVPISNHLYFYWYRQILGQKVEFLVSFYNNEISEKSEIFDDQFSVERPDGSNFTLKIRSTKLEDSAMYFCASRPDPPNQPQHFGDGTRLSIL.

The gene calls are TRBV27 and TRBJ1-5, with D possibly TRBD1 on 6 matching bases. Germline V gives CDR1 MNHEY, CDR2 SMNVEV (reference sequence). The length of the CDR3 is 16 residues. Trimming cost V 5 bases and J 6 bases, with 20 bases left between them. The CDR3 loop reads CASSPTGATGGQPQHF. Written as DNA, the CDR3 is TGTGCCAGCAGTCCGACGGGGGCCACGGGGGGTCAGCCCCAGCATTTT.

A note on this clone: The sample has other DNA sequences that encode this CDR3 too. The chain recombines TRBV28 with TRBJ2-1, with 13 bases that match TRBD2. CDR3 length: 15 amino acids. In germline, CDR1 is MDHEN, CDR2 SYDVKM. V dropped 5 bases and J dropped 7; count of bases not matched to a gene: 5. The CDR3 is CASSQTSGRWNEQFF. The CDR3 DNA follows: TGTGCCAGCAGTCAGACTAGCGGGAGGTGGAATGAGCAGTTCTTC. The full variable domain, completed using reference TRBV28 and TRBJ2-1, is DVKVTQSSRYLVKRTGEKVFLECVQDMDHENMFWYRQDPGLGLRLIYFSYDVKMKEKGDIPEGYSVSREKKERFSLILESASTNQTSMYLCASSQTSGRWNEQFFGPGTRLTVL.

This clone was observed once. The V and J genes are TRBV7-9 and TRBJ2-7, with D perhaps matching TRBD2 (5 bases). This CDR3 has 11 amino acids. With 5 bases removed from V and 7 bases from J, the gap between germline ends came to 9 bases. Per germline, CDR1 SEHNR and CDR2 FQNEAQ (reference sequence). CDR3 sequence: CASSRSVEQYF. The CDR3 nucleotides are TGTGCCAGCAGCCGTAGCGTAGAGCAGTACTTC.

V usage is TRBV5-1 and J usage is TRBJ1-1, with D hard to call. Germline-derived CDR1 and CDR2 are SGHRS and YFSETQ. This CDR3 has 15 residues. Deletions cut 0 bases from V and 4 bases from J, with 13 bases between. CDR3 DNA sequence: TGCGCCAGCAGCTTGGATCCGGGTAGCAGCACTGAAGCTTTCTTT. Translation: CASSLDPGSSTEAFF.

This chain uses TRBV5-1 with TRBJ1-3, with unresolved D. Germline CDR1 and CDR2: SGHRS and YFSETQ. Deletions cut 0 bases from V and 0 bases from J, with 7 bases between. CDR3 length: 15 residues. The CDR3 DNA is TGCGCCAGCAGCTTGGAGGGCAGCTCTGGAAACACCATATATTTT. This codes for CASSLEGSSGNTIYF.

The CDR3 reads CASSPLGLTKQYF. For the CDR3, the DNA is TGTGCCAGCAGCCCCCTCGGACTGACGAAGCAGTACTTC. This sequence joins TRBV7-2 and TRBJ2-7; D is possibly TRBD2 (5 bases). The germline V gene encodes CDR1 SGHTA and CDR2 FQGNSA. Trimming removed 5 bases from V and 8 bases from J, with 16 bases in between. The CDR3 loop spans 13 amino acids.

The chain links TRBV4-1 to TRBJ1-5; 10 bases are a match to TRBD1. Germline V lookup: CDR1 MGHRA, CDR2 YSYEKL. V lost 3 bases, J lost 7 bases, and 9 bases stayed unmatched. The length of the CDR3 is 16 residues. CDR3 coding DNA: TGCGCCAGCAGCCAGCCGGGACAGGGGCTAGGCCAGCCCCAGCATTTT. It translates to CASSQPGQGLGQPQHF.